This T cell receptor (beta chain) derives from a study of cytomegalovirus exposure and HLA in healthy donors. Across the whole study: Of all 400 or so donors who were genotyped, 80% to 85% belonged to the Caucasian-associated ancestry cluster.

A word on this clone: As yet, its antigen is unknown.

The PCR had 60 Vbeta and 13 Jbeta primers. Using immunoSEQ multiplex PCR, the repertoire was profiled, and TCRdb retains in-frame clones only, with some absent. The table includes approximately 140,000 clones, just over 75% detected once. The study, taken as a whole, reports: The study labeled roughly 160 TCR beta chains cytomegalovirus-associated.

The TCR was taken from a woman aged 45-59 years in good health and CMV-seronegative. Material for sequencing was PBMCs.

CDR3 region: CSVRQNTEAFF. For the CDR3, the DNA is TGCAGCGTTCGACAGAACACTGAAGCTTTCTTT. V usage is TRBV29-1 and J usage is TRBJ1-1; D unclear. V gave up 5 bases and J gave up 1 base, with 5 bases separating them. This CDR3 comprises 11 residues. Germline V CDR1 and CDR2: SQVTM, ANQGSEA.